The sequence of this T cell receptor beta chain was determined in a study of blood T cell repertoires in COVID-19. Here immunoSEQ multiplex PCR was the method, and the copy in TCRdb shows in-frame clones only, minus some. The table includes 200,000 to 250,000 clones, roughly 91% detected once. Germline values: CDR1 MDHEN, CDR2 SYDVKM. V was clipped by 6 bases and J by 2 bases, with 14 bases between them. The CDR3 runs 14 residues. Cohort 3 donors counted as recovered after two negative PCRs, clearance, or resolved symptoms. The chain links TRBV28 to TRBJ2-7; D is perhaps TRBD2 (6 bases). The origin of this receptor is a woman in her thirties who had recovered from COVID-19. Sequencing was carried out using PBMCs or T cells enriched from blood (not recorded which). The CDR3 nucleotides are TGTGCCAGCAGCCTGGGGGGTTTTACCTACGAGCAGTACTTC. Translation: CASSLGGFTYEQYF.